This T cell receptor (beta chain) was sequenced in a study of blood T cell repertoires in COVID-19. Study overall: There were acute and convalescent COVID-19 samples, and they came from the United States, Italy and Spain. The analysed material was cDNA or gDNA that came from T cells, B-cell-depleted T cells, or PBMCs.

As processed by the authors: From reference gene primer amplification, estimates of nucleated cell counts were derived. Profiled with immunoSEQ multiplex PCR; TCRdb holds only in-frame clones, not every one. V, J and clone size were drawn from that table, and D and trimming were deduced from the DNA. Of about 200,000 clones listed, about 84% are singletons. Germline CDR1 reads SNHLY; CDR2 reads FYNNEI. Between the trimmed V and J ends, which lost 9 bases and 5 bases, there was a span of 16 bases. The CDR3 has 13 amino acids. Material: peripheral blood. The sequence derives from a person aged 70 to 80 with COVID-19, enrolled during active disease. The chain has TRBV2 and TRBJ1-1, with D possibly matching TRBD1 (6 bases). CDR3 sequence reads: CARKIQGRTEAFF. The CDR3 DNA sequence: TGTGCCAGAAAAATACAGGGAAGAACTGAAGCTTTCTTT.